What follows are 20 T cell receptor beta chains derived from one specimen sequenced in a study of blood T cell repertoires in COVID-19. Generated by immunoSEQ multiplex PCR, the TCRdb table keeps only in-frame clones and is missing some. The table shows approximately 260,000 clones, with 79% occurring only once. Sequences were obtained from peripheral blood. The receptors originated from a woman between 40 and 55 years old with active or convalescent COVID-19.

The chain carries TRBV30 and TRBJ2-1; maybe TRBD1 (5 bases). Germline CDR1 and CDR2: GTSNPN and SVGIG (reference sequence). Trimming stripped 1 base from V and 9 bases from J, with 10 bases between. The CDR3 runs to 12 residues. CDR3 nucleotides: TGTGCCTGGAGTGGGCGACAGATTGAGCAGTTCTTC. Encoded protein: CAWSGRQIEQFF.

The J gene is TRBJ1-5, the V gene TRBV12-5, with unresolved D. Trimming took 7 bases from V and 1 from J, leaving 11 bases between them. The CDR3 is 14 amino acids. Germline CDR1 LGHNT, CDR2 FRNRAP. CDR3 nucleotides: TGTGCTAGTGTTTTATCACAGAGCAATCAGCCCCAGCATTTT. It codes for CASVLSQSNQPQHF.

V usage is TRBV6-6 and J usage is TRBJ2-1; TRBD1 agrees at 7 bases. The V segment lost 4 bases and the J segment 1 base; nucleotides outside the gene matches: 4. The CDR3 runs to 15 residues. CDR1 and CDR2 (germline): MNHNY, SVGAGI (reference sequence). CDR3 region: CASSSNRGSYNEQFF. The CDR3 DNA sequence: TGTGCCAGCAGTTCCAACAGGGGTTCCTACAATGAGCAGTTCTTC.

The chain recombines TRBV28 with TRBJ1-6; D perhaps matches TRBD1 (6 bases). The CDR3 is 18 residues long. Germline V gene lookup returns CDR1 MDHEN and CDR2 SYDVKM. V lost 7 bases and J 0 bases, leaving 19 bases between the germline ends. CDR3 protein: CASINVRGTSSYNSPLHF. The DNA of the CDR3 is TGTGCCAGCATCAACGTCAGGGGAACGAGCTCCTATAATTCACCCCTCCACTTT.

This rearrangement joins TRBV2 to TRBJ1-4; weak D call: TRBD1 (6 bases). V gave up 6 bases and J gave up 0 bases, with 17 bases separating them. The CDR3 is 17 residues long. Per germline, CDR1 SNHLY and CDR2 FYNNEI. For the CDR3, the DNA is TGTGCCAGCAGCTTAACTCAGGGGAGGGCAACTAATGAAAAACTGTTTTTT. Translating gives CASSLTQGRATNEKLFF.

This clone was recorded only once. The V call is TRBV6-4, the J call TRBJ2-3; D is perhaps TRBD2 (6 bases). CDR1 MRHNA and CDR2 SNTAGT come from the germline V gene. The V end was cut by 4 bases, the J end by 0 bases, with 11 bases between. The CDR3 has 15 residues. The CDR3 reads CASSGSSASTDTQYF. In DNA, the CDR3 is TGTGCCAGCAGTGGGTCTAGCGCTAGCACAGATACGCAGTATTTT.

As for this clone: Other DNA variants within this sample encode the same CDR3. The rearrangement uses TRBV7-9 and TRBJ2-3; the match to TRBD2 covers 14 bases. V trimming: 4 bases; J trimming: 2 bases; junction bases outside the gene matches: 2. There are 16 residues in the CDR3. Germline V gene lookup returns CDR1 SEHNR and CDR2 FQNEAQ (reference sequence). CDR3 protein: CASSSGLAGATDTQYF. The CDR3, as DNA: TGTGCCAGCAGCTCGGGACTAGCGGGAGCCACAGATACGCAGTATTTT.

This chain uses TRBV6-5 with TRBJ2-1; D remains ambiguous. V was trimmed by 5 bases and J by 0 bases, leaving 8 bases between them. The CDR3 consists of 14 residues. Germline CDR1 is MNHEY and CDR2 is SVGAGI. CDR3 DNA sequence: TGTGCCAGCAGTCCAGCTAGCTCCTACAATGAGCAGTTCTTC. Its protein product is CASSPASSYNEQFF.

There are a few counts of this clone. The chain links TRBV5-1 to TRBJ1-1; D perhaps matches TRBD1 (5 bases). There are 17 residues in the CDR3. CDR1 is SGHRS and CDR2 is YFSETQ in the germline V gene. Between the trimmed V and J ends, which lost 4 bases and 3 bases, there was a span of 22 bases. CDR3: CASSPEEGRPGDTEAFF. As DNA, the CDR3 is TGCGCCAGCAGCCCTGAGGAGGGGAGGCCCGGTGACACTGAAGCTTTCTTT.

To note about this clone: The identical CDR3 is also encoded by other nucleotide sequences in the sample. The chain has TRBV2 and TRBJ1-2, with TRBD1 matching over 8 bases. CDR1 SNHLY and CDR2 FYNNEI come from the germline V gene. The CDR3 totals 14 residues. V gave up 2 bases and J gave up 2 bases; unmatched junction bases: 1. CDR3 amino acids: CASSERTGNYGYTF. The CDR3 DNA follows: TGTGCCAGCAGTGAACGGACAGGGAACTATGGCTACACCTTC. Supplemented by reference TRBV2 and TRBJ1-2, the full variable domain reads EPEVTQTPSHQVTQMGQEVILRCVPISNHLYFYWYRQILGQKVEFLVSFYNNEISEKSEIFDDQFSVERPDGSNFTLKIRSTKLEDSAMYFCASSERTGNYGYTFGSGTRLTVV.

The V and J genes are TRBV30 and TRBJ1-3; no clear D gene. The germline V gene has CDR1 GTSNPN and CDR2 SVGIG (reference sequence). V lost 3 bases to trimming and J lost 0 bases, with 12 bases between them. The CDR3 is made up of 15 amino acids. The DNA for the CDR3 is TGTGCCTGGAGCGCTCAGAAGTTCTCTGGAAACACCATATATTTT. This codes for CAWSAQKFSGNTIYF.

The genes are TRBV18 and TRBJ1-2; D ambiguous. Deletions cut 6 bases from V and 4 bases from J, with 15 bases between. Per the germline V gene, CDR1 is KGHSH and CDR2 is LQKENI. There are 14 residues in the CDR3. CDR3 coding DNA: TGTGCCAGCTCCCCCCGGGTTTTTAGCTATGGCTACACCTTC. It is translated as CASSPRVFSYGYTF. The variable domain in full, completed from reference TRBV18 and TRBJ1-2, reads NAGVMQNPRHLVRRRGQEARLRCSPMKGHSHVYWYRQLPEEGLKFMVYLQKENIIDESGMPKERFSAEFPKEGPSILRIQQVVRGDSAAYFCASSPRVFSYGYTFGSGTRLTVV.

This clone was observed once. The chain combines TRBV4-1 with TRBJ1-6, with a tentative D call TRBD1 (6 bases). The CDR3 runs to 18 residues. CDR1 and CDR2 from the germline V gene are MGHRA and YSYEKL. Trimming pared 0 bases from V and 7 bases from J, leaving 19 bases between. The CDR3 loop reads CASSQDHHPGTPNSPLHF. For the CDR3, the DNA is TGCGCCAGCAGCCAAGACCACCACCCCGGGACACCGAATTCACCCCTCCACTTT.

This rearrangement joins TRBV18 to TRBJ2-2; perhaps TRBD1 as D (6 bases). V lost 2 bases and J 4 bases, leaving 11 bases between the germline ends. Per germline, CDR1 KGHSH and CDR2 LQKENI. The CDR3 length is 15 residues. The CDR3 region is CASSPGTGSTGELFF. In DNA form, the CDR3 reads TGTGCCAGCTCACCAGGTACAGGGTCCACCGGGGAGCTGTTTTTT.

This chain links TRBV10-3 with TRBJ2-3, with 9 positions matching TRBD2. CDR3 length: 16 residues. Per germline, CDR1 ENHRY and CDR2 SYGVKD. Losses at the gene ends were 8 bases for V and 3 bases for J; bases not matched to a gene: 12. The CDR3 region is CAIQGGAGGPTDTQYF. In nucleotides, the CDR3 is TGTGCCATCCAAGGTGGAGCGGGGGGCCCTACAGATACGCAGTATTTT.

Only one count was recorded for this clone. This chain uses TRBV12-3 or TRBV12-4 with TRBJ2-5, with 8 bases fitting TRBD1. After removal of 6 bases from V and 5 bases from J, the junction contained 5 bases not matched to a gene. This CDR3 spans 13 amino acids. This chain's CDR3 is CASRPTGGETQYF. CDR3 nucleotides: TGTGCCAGCAGACCTACAGGGGGGGAGACCCAGTACTTC.

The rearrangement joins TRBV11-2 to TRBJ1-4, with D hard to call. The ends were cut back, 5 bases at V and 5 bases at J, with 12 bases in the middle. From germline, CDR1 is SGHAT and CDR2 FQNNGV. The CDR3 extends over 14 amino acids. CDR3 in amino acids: CASSPRTGNEKLFF. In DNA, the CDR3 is TGTGCCAGCAGCCCTCGGACGGGGAATGAAAAACTGTTTTTT. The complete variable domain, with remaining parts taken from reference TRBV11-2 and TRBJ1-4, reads EAGVAQSPRYKIIEKRQSVAFWCNPISGHATLYWYQQILGQGPKLLIQFQNNGVVDDSQLPKDRFSAERLKGVDSTLKIQPAKLEDSAVYLCASSPRTGNEKLFFGSGTQLSVL.

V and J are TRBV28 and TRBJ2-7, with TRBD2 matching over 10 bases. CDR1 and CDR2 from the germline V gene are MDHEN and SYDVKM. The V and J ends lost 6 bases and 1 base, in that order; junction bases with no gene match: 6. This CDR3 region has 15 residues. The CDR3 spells CASSRLAGGSYEQYV. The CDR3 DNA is TGTGCCAGCAGCCGGTTAGCGGGGGGTTCCTACGAGCAGTACGTC.

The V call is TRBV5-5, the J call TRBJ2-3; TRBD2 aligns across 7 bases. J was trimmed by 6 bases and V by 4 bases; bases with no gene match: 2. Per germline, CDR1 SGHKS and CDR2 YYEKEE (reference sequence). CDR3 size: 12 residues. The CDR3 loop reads CASSGLGDTQYF. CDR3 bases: TGTGCCAGCAGCGGACTAGGGGATACGCAGTATTTT.

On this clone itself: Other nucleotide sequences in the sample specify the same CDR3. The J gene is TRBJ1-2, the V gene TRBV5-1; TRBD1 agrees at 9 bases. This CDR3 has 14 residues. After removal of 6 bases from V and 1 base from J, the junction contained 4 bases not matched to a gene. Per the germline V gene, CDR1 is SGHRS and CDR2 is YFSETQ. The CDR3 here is CASTKDRGNYGYTF. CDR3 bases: TGCGCCAGCACTAAGGACAGGGGTAACTATGGCTACACCTTC.